Presented here are 10 T cell receptor beta chains from one specimen sequenced in a study of T cell changes during pregnancy in multiple sclerosis. Assay: immunoSEQ multiplex PCR; the TCRdb copy retains only in-frame clones and omits some. The data show around 100,000 clones, with approximately 91% seen just once and 3.1% held by the top ten. Sequencing was performed on peripheral blood, taken in the second trimester of pregnancy. These receptors were taken from a female donor with multiple sclerosis, enrolled in a pregnancy study.

V and J are TRBV7-9 and TRBJ2-3; 10 bases fit TRBD2. This CDR3 region has 17 residues. The junction had 4 bases not matched to a gene; V was cut back by 1 base and J by 0 bases. Germline CDR1 SEHNR, CDR2 FQNEAQ (reference sequence). CDR3 loop: CASSLETSGTSTDTQYF. The DNA for the CDR3 is TGTGCCAGCAGCTTAGAAACTAGCGGGACGAGCACAGATACGCAGTATTTT.

V usage is TRBV14 and J usage is TRBJ2-3; TRBD2 matches at 11 bases. V was clipped by 9 bases and J by 5 bases; unmatched bases: 7. The CDR3 spans 14 residues. Germline CDR1 is SGHDN and CDR2 is FVKESK. The CDR3 loop reads CASTTSGRKDTQYF. The DNA of the CDR3 is TGTGCCAGTACAACTAGCGGGAGAAAAGATACGCAGTATTTT.

J is TRBJ2-7 and V is TRBV27; TRBD2 aligns across 7 bases. The trim removed 1 base at V and 4 bases at J, leaving 1 base unmatched. The germline CDR1 and CDR2 sequences are MNHEY and SMNVEV (reference sequence). CDR3 length: 13 residues. Here the CDR3 reads CASSLWEGYEQYF. The DNA for the CDR3 is TGTGCCAGCAGTTTATGGGAGGGTTACGAGCAGTACTTC.

CDR3 nucleotides: TGCGCCAGCAGCCAAGAAACGCACAACCCATATGGCTACACCTTC. Protein: CASSQETHNPYGYTF. The rearrangement links TRBV4-3 to TRBJ1-2; D gene uncertain. Trimming stripped 0 bases from V and 5 bases from J, with 13 bases between. The V gene's germline CDR1 is LGHNA and CDR2 YSLEER. CDR3 length: 15 residues.

CDR3 sequence reads: CASSERADMFTEAFF. Here the CDR3 DNA reads TGTGCCAGCAGTGAGAGGGCAGACATGTTCACTGAAGCTTTCTTT. This sequence joins TRBV2 and TRBJ1-1; D gene unclear. Trimming removed 3 bases at V and 4 bases at J, with 15 bases between. Germline V CDR1 and CDR2: SNHLY, FYNNEI. This CDR3 is 15 amino acids long.

The chain has TRBV5-1 and TRBJ2-1; D may be TRBD2 (6 bases). The CDR3 contains 14 residues. V was shortened by 3 bases and J by 6 bases, with 13 bases between the two germline ends. Per the germline V gene, CDR1 is SGHRS and CDR2 is YFSETQ. In DNA form, the CDR3 reads TGCGCCAGCAGCTCCCAACCCGGGGGCAATGAGCAGTTCTTC. Translation gives CASSSQPGGNEQFF.

V and J are TRBV14 and TRBJ2-1, with TRBD2 matching over 11 bases. The CDR3 contains 16 residues. Looked up from germline, CDR1 is SGHDN and CDR2 is FVKESK. V was pared by 2 bases and J by 4 bases, with 4 bases of the junction left unmatched. Here the CDR3 reads CASSQPGLAVYNEQFF. The CDR3 DNA reads TGTGCCAGCAGCCAACCGGGACTAGCGGTTTACAATGAGCAGTTCTTC. Full variable domain (rest looked up from reference TRBV14 and TRBJ2-1): EAGVTQFPSHSVIEKGQTVTLRCDPISGHDNLYWYRRVMGKEIKFLLHFVKESKQDESGMPNNRFLAERTGGTYSTLKVQPAELEDSGVYFCASSQPGLAVYNEQFFGPGTRLTVL.

The chain is built from TRBV4-2 and TRBJ2-1; TRBD2 matches at 8 bases. The V segment lost 3 bases and the J segment 4 bases; nucleotides outside the gene matches: 8. The CDR3 length is 16 residues. Germline CDR1 and CDR2: LGHNA and YNFKEQ. In DNA form, the CDR3 reads TGTGCCAGCAGCCAGGATAGCGGGAAGTTATACAATGAGCAGTTCTTC. Protein product: CASSQDSGKLYNEQFF.

The V call is TRBV5-5, the J call TRBJ1-1; D perhaps matches TRBD1 (6 bases). This CDR3 region has 14 residues. The V and J ends lost 7 bases and 3 bases respectively, with 16 bases between them. Germline-derived CDR1 and CDR2 are SGHKS and YYEKEE (reference sequence). This chain's CDR3 is CASGLTGLDTEAFF. The CDR3 nucleotides are TGTGCCAGCGGATTAACAGGGCTGGACACTGAAGCTTTCTTT.

This chain joins TRBV7-9 and TRBJ2-7, with TRBD1 matching over 9 bases. V gave up 6 bases and J gave up 3 bases; unmatched junction bases: 9. Germline CDR1 is SEHNR and CDR2 is FQNEAQ (reference sequence). The CDR3 is made up of 15 amino acids. In DNA form, the CDR3 reads TGTGCCAGCAGTGGGGGACAGGGTATGTTCTACGAGCAGTACTTC. It is translated as CASSGGQGMFYEQYF.